Below, one T cell receptor beta chain is given with its context. This sample was taken from a study of blood T cell repertoires in COVID-19. Study summary: The United States, Italy and Spain were the sources of the acute and convalescent COVID-19 samples. T cells, B-cell-depleted T cells, or PBMCs supplied cDNA or gDNA.

Per the authors' pipeline: Estimation of nucleated cell counts was performed using reference gene primer amplification. Profiling relied on immunoSEQ multiplex PCR, and the TCRdb table lists in-frame clones only, not all of them. V and J calls and clone size are those listed in that table; D and trimming were worked out from the DNA. Here the sample spans 150,000 to 190,000 clones, around 80% being singletons. The CDR3 totals 16 residues. Sequenced input: peripheral blood. This chain uses TRBV21-1 with TRBJ1-5. TRBV21-1 is a pseudogene. The TCR sequence derives from a woman between 50 and 59 years old with acute or convalescent COVID-19. CDR3: CASSINRRGSNQPQHF. The CDR3 region has the DNA TGTGCCAGCAGCATCAATCGTCGAGGGAGCAATCAGCCCCAGCATTTT.